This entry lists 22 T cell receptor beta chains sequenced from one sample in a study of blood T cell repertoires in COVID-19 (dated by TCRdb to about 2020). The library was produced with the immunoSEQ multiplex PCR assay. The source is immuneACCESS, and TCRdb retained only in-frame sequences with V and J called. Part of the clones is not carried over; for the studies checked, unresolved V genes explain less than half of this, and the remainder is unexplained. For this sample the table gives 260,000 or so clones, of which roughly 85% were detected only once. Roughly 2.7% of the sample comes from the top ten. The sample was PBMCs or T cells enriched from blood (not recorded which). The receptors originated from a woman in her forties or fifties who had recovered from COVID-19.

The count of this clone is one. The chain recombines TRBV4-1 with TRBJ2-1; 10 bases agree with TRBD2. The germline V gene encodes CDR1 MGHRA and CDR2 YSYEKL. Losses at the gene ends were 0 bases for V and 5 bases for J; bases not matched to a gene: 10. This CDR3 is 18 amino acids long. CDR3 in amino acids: CASSQDYGAGGRDNEQFF. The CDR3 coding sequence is TGCGCCAGCAGCCAAGACTACGGAGCGGGGGGGAGAGACAATGAGCAGTTCTTC.

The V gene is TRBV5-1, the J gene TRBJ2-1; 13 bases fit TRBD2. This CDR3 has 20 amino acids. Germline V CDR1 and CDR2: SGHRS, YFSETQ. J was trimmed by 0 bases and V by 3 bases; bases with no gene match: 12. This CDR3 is CASSSPETSGRIFSYNEQFF. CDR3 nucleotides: TGCGCCAGCAGCTCCCCGGAGACTAGCGGGAGGATTTTCTCCTACAATGAGCAGTTCTTC.

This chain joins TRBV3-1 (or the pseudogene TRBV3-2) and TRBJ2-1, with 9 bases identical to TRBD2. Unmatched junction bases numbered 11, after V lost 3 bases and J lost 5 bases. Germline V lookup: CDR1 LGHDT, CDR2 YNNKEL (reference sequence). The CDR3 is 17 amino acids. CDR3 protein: CASSQEYAGGPDNEQFF. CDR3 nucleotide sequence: TGTGCCAGCAGCCAGGAGTACGCGGGAGGGCCAGACAATGAGCAGTTCTTC.

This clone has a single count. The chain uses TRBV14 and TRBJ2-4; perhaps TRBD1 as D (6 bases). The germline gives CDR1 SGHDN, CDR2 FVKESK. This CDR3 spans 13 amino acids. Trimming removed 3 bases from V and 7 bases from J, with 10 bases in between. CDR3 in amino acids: CASSQTGRNIQYF. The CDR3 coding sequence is TGTGCCAGCAGCCAGACAGGACGGAACATTCAGTACTTC.

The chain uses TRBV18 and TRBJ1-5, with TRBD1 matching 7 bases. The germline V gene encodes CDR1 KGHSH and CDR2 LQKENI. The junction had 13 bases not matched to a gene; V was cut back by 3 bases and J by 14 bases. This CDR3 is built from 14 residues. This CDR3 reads CASSPTSDTGEKHF. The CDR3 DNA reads TGTGCCAGCTCACCCACAAGTGATACAGGGGAGAAGCATTTT.

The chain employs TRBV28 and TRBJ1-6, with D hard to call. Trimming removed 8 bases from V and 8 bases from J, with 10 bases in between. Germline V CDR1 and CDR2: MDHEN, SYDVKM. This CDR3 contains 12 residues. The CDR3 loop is CASLGRYSPLHF. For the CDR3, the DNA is TGTGCCAGCCTGGGCCGTTATTCACCCCTCCACTTT.

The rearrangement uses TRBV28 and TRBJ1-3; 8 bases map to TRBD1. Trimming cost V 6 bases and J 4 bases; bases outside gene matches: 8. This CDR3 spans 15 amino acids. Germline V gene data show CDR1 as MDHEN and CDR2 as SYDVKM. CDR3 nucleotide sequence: TGTGCCAGCAGCCCAGCAGGGGGCCGGGGAAACACCATATATTTT. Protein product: CASSPAGGRGNTIYF.

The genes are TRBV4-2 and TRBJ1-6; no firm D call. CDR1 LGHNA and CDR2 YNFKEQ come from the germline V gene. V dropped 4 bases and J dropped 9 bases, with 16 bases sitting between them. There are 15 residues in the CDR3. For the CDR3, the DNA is TGTGCCAGCAGCCCAGCGGAGCTTTTAGGTTCACCCCTCCACTTT. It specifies CASSPAELLGSPLHF.

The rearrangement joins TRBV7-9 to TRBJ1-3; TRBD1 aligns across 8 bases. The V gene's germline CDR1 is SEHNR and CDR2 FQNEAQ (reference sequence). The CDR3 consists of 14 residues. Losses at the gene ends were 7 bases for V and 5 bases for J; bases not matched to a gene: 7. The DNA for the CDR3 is TGTGCCAGCACCACGACAGGGGTAAGAAACACCATATATTTT. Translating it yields CASTTTGVRNTIYF.

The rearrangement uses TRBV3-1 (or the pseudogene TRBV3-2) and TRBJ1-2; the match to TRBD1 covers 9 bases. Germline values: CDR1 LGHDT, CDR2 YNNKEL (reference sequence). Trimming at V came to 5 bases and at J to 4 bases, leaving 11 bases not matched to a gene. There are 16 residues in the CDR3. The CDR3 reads CASSDRSTGGAYGYTF. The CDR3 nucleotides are TGTGCCAGCAGCGATAGGTCGACAGGGGGTGCCTATGGCTACACCTTC.

In nucleotides, the CDR3 is TGCGCCAGCAGCCAAGATCAAGGCAGGCCCGCCGGAAACACCATATATTTT. Residues: CASSQDQGRPAGNTIYF. The V gene is TRBV4-1, the J gene TRBJ1-3; D is unclear. The CDR3 is 17 amino acids. Germline lookup yields CDR1 MGHRA and CDR2 YSYEKL. Trimming cost V 0 bases and J 4 bases, with 16 bases left between them.

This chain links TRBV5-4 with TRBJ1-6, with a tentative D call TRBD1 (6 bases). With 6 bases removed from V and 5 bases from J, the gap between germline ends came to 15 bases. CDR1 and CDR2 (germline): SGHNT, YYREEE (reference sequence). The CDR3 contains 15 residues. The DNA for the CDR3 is TGTGCCAGCAAGCGACAGACAGGAGATAATTCACCCCTCCACTTT. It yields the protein CASKRQTGDNSPLHF.

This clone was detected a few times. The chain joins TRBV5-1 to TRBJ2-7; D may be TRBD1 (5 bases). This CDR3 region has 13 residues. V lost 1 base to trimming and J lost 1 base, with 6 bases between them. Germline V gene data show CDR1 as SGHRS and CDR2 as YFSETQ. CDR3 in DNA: TGCGCCAGCAGCTTGACAGGTTCCTACGAGCAGTACTTC. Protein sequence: CASSLTGSYEQYF.

The CDR3 nucleotides are TGTGCCAGCAGCCCTCCACAGGGGGCAGGTACCGGGGAGCTGTTTTTT. Translated: CASSPPQGAGTGELFF. The chain has TRBV7-2 and TRBJ2-2, with 9 bases that match TRBD1. Germline trimming cut 5 bases from V and 5 bases from J; bases unmatched to any gene: 9. Per the germline V gene, CDR1 is SGHTA and CDR2 is FQGNSA. The CDR3 has 16 amino acids.

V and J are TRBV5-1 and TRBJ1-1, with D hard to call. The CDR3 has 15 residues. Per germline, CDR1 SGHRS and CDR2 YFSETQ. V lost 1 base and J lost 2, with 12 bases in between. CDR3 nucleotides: TGCGCCAGCAGCTTGATCCCAGATTTAAACACTGAAGCTTTCTTT. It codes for CASSLIPDLNTEAFF.

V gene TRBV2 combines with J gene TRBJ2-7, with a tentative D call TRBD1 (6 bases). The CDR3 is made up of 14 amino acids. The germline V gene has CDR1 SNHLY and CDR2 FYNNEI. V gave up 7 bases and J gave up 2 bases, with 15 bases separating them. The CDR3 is CASTLSDRTYEQYF. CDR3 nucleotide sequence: TGTGCCAGCACCCTATCGGACAGAACCTACGAGCAGTACTTC.

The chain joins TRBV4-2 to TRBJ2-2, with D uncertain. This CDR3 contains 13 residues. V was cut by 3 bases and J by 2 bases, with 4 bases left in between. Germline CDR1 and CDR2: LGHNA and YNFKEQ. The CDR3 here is CASSHSNTGELFF. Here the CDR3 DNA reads TGTGCCAGCAGCCATTCTAACACCGGGGAGCTGTTTTTT.

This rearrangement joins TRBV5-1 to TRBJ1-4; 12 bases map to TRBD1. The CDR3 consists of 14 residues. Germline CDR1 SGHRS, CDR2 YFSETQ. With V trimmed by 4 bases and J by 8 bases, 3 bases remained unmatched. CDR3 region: CASSLGQGAEKLFF. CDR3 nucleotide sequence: TGCGCCAGCAGCCTGGGACAGGGGGCGGAAAAACTGTTTTTT.

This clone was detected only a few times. The DNA of the CDR3 is TGTGCCAGCAGAAGAACACAGAACACCGGGGAGCTGTTTTTT. The encoded protein is CASRRTQNTGELFF. This chain uses TRBV2 with TRBJ2-2; D is ambiguous. CDR3 length: 14 amino acids. Looked up from germline, CDR1 is SNHLY and CDR2 is FYNNEI. Trimming took 6 bases from V and 1 from J, leaving 9 bases between them.

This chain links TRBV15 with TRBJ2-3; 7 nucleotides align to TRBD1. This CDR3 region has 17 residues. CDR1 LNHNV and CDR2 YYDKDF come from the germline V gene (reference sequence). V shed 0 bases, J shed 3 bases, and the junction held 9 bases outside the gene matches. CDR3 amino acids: CATSRDVRDSFTDTQYF. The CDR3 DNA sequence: TGTGCCACCAGCAGAGACGTGAGGGACAGCTTTACAGATACGCAGTATTTT.

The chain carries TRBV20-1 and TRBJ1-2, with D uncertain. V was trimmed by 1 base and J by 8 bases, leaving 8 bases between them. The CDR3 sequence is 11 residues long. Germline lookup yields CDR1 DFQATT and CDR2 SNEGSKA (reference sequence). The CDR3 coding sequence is TGCAGTGCTAGAGTCACGCGAGGCTACACCTTC. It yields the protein CSARVTRGYTF.

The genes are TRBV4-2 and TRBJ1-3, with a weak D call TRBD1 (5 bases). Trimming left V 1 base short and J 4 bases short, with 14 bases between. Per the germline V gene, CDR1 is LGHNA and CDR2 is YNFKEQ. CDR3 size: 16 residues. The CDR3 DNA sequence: TGTGCCAGCAGCCAAGGATGGCAGGGTGGAGGAAACACCATATATTTT. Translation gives CASSQGWQGGGNTIYF.